This entry concerns a single T cell receptor (beta chain). Relative to the germline gene, one junction end is altered; a read error may explain this. Other DNA sequences from this sample encode an identical CDR3 as well. Repertoires were generated with immunoSEQ multiplex PCR, while TCRdb's copy carries only in-frame clones and drops some. The table has approximately 23,000 clones, around 90% seen once. The sample comes from a study of blood T cell repertoires in COVID-19. In the study overall: PBMCs, B-cell-depleted T cells, or T cells were the source of the cDNA or gDNA that made up the material.

Germline-derived CDR1 and CDR2 are SGHAT and FQNNGV. The CDR3 covers 14 residues. The specimen was peripheral blood. The chain combines TRBV11-2 with TRBJ2-2; possibly TRBD2 for D (5 bases). The sequence derives from an elderly woman with active COVID-19. CDR3 protein: CASSPESGSGELFF. Written as DNA, the CDR3 is TGTGCCAGCAGCCCAGAGTCGGGGTCCGGAGAGCTGTTTTTT.